This is a list of T cell receptor beta chains from one sample in a study of blood T cell repertoires in COVID-19. Measured with immunoSEQ multiplex PCR; TCRdb has only the in-frame clones, and not every one. The profile shows 300,000 to 350,000 clones, about 90% of them singletons. Sequenced: peripheral blood. Receptor source: a woman in her forties or fifties with COVID-19, enrolled during active disease. Each CDR3 is given with its conserved first and last residue. D genes are given only for firm matches. The listing skips clone size in some rows; elsewhere it reads once, few, many or a size class.

d_call	v_call	j_call	clone_size	cdr3_nt	cdr3_aa
NA	TRBV19	TRBJ1-6	once	TGTGCCAGTAGTATCAATCCGGGACAAAATTCACCCCTCCACTTT	CASSINPGQNSPLHF
NA	TRBV7-3	TRBJ1-1	NA	TGTGCCAGCAGCAGCGGTCCGAACACTGAAGCTTTCTTT	CASSSGPNTEAFF
TRBD2	TRBV5-1	TRBJ2-5	once	TGCGCCAGCAGCTTGGCGGGACTAGTTTTTGGTGGTGGAGAGACCCAGTACTTC	CASSLAGLVFGGGETQYF
NA	TRBV11-2	TRBJ2-2	NA	TGTGCCAGCAGCCAGACATGGGGTAGCGAGAACACCGGGGAGCTGTTTTTT	CASSQTWGSENTGELFF
NA	TRBV7-8	TRBJ2-3	NA	TGTGCCAGCAGCGCACGACTTGGGACGCAGTATTTT	CASSARLGTQYF
TRBD2	TRBV7-9	TRBJ2-1	NA	TGTGCCAGCAGCTCACGGGGTACTAGCGGATACAATGAGCAGTTCTTC	CASSSRGTSGYNEQFF
NA	TRBV19	TRBJ2-3	NA	TGTGCCAGTAGTATAGGAGGCGGGCTCAGCACAGATACGCAGTATTTT	CASSIGGGLSTDTQYF
TRBD1	TRBV25-1	TRBJ2-1	NA	TGTGCCAGCAGTGGAAGACAGGGCAATGAGCAGTTCTTC	CASSGRQGNEQFF
NA	TRBV21-1	TRBJ2-7	NA	TGTGCCAGCAGCAAGCGGGCTGGACTAGTCCGAAGCGCCTACGAGCAGTACTTC	CASSKRAGLVRSAYEQYF
TRBD1	TRBV27	TRBJ2-1	once	TGTGCCACCCGGAGGACAGGGCCGATTTACAATGAGCAGTTCTTC	CATRRTGPIYNEQFF
TRBD2	TRBV7-8	TRBJ2-7	NA	TGTGCCAGCAGCCTTACTACTAGCGGGTGGAGCTCCTACGAGCAGTACTTC	CASSLTTSGWSSYEQYF
TRBD1	TRBV19	TRBJ1-1	NA	TGTGCCAGTAGCGCCAGGGGGGTGAACACTGAAGCTTTCTTT	CASSARGVNTEAFF
TRBD1	TRBV7-9	TRBJ1-2	NA	TGTGCCAGCAGCTTGTTTCCTGACAGGGGACAAACTAACTATGGCTACACCTTC	CASSLFPDRGQTNYGYTF
NA	TRBV7-2	TRBJ1-1	few	TGTGCCACCCGGAGGGATGAGATTGAAGCTTTCTTT	CATRRDEIEAFF
TRBD1	TRBV5-1	TRBJ1-1	once	TGCGCCAGCAGCAGCTGGGGACAGGGAAGCACTGAAGCTTTCTTT	CASSSWGQGSTEAFF
NA	TRBV7-2	TRBJ1-5	NA	TGTGCCAGCAGCTTAGCGGTAACAGCAACTCAGCCCCAGCATTTT	CASSLAVTATQPQHF
NA	TRBV24-1	TRBJ2-5	once	TGTGCCACCAGTGATTTCAGGCAGGGACAAGAGACCCAGTACTTC	CATSDFRQGQETQYF
TRBD2	TRBV7-2	TRBJ2-4	NA	TGTGCCAGCAGCTTCGGAGTAGCGGGAGATGCTACCAACATTCAGTACTTC	CASSFGVAGDATNIQYF
NA	TRBV12-3/TRBV12-4	TRBJ2-3	NA	TGTGCCAGCAGTTTGGAGGATACGCAGTATTTT	CASSLEDTQYF
NA	TRBV6-6	TRBJ1-2	NA	TGTGCCAGCAGTTACTCACCGGACACCACGGGTGGCTACACCTTC	CASSYSPDTTGGYTF
TRBD2	TRBV5-6	TRBJ2-7	NA	TGTGCCAGCAGCTTGGTTTCGGCTAGCGGGATTTACGAGCAGTACTTC	CASSLVSASGIYEQYF
TRBD2	TRBV24-1	TRBJ2-3	NA	TGTGCCACCAGTGGGGAGGGTGGACTAGCGGGAGAGGATACGCAGTATTTT	CATSGEGGLAGEDTQYF
NA	TRBV24-1	TRBJ1-1	NA	TGTGCCACCAGTGGGACAGCCAACACTGAAGCTTTCTTT	CATSGTANTEAFF
NA	TRBV13	TRBJ2-3	NA	TGTGCCAGCAGCTACCGAAGAGGGGAGGCAGATACGCAGTATTTT	CASSYRRGEADTQYF
NA	TRBV5-4	TRBJ2-7	NA	TGTGCCAGCAGCTCATCGGGGATTTACGAGCAGTACTTC	CASSSSGIYEQYF
NA	TRBV12-3/TRBV12-4	TRBJ2-7	NA	TGTGCCAGCAGTCGAGCCTCCTACGAGCAGTACTTC	CASSRASYEQYF
TRBD1	TRBV19	TRBJ2-7	NA	TGTGCCAGTAAGGCGACCGACAGGGGGCGCTACGAGCAGTACTTC	CASKATDRGRYEQYF
NA	TRBV23-1	TRBJ2-2	NA	TGCGCCAGCAGTCAACCCTTGAAGTCGCGCAGGAAGAACACCGGGGAGCTGTTTTTT	CASSQPLKSRRKNTGELFF
NA	TRBV13	TRBJ2-7	NA	TGTGCCAGCAGCAGGGAGGGGACAGGTAACGAGCAGTACTTC	CASSREGTGNEQYF
TRBD2	TRBV4-1	TRBJ2-1	NA	TGCGCCAGCAGCCAAGTGACTAGCGGGAACAATGAGCAGTTCTTC	CASSQVTSGNNEQFF
TRBD2	TRBV6-4	TRBJ2-1	once	TGTGCCAGCAGTGACCAGGGAGGGGCTGAGCAGTTCTTC	CASSDQGGAEQFF
NA	TRBV6-1	TRBJ2-7	NA	TGTGCCAGCAGTGAGCTGGGGCCCTACGAGCAGTACTTC	CASSELGPYEQYF
TRBD2	TRBV11-3	TRBJ2-1	NA	TGTGCCAGCAGCTTACCAGGACTAGCGGAGATGCAGTTCTTC	CASSLPGLAEMQFF
TRBD1	TRBV5-1	TRBJ2-5	NA	TGCGCCAGCAGCCCGGCATGGGACAGGCAAGAGACCCAGTACTTC	CASSPAWDRQETQYF
TRBD2	TRBV6-5	TRBJ2-3	NA	TGTGCCAACTCCCGGGGAGGGGTAACAGATACGCAGTATTTT	CANSRGGVTDTQYF
TRBD1	TRBV7-2	TRBJ2-7	NA	TGTGCCAGCAGGTCGGTGGGACAGTCCTACGAGCAGTACTTC	CASRSVGQSYEQYF
NA	TRBV6-1	TRBJ2-4	few	TGTGCCAGCAGTGAACCATACGGGTTGGCGAAAAACATTCAGTACTTC	CASSEPYGLAKNIQYF
TRBD1	TRBV5-6	TRBJ2-7	NA	TGTGCCAGCAGCCTTTACGCCGACAGGGGCAGAGACGAGCAGTACTTC	CASSLYADRGRDEQYF
TRBD2	TRBV7-9	TRBJ2-5	NA	TGTGCCAGCAGCTCGGGACTAGCGTCAGAGACCCAGTACTTC	CASSSGLASETQYF
NA	TRBV7-9	TRBJ1-2	NA	TGTGCCAGCAGCTTAGTAGCAATCTATGGCTACACCTTC	CASSLVAIYGYTF
NA	TRBV24-1	TRBJ2-1	NA	TGTGCCACCACACAGGGTGCTAGCTACAATGAGCAGTTCTTC	CATTQGASYNEQFF
NA	TRBV7-6	TRBJ1-1	NA	TGTGCCAGCAGCTTCGAGGGGGGGAGGGCTTTCTTT	CASSFEGGRAFF
NA	TRBV27	TRBJ2-5	few	TGTGCCAGCAAGAGACAGGCTATCCTCCAAGAGACCCAGTACTTC	CASKRQAILQETQYF
TRBD1	TRBV11-2	TRBJ1-2	NA	TGTGCCAGCAGCTTAAAGAGACAGGGGGGCGACTATGGCTACACCTTC	CASSLKRQGGDYGYTF
NA	TRBV27	TRBJ2-5	many	TGTGCCAGCAGTTTGACCCAGGGAGGCGAGACCCAGTACTTC	CASSLTQGGETQYF
NA	TRBV24-1	TRBJ2-3	NA	TGTGCCACCAGTGGCCCTTCACAGGGAAAGTCTCCAGATACGCAGTATTTT	CATSGPSQGKSPDTQYF
NA	TRBV2	TRBJ2-1	NA	TGTGCCAGCAGTGAGCAGCGAGGCAATGAGCAGTTCTTC	CASSEQRGNEQFF
NA	TRBV4-1	TRBJ2-3	NA	TGCGCCAGCAGCCAAGAGGGCGGCACAGATACGCAGTATTTT	CASSQEGGTDTQYF
NA	TRBV10-2	TRBJ2-2	NA	TGCGCCAGCATATCTAGCGGGGAGCTGTTTTTT	CASISSGELFF
NA	TRBV5-4	TRBJ2-5	few	TGTGCCAGCAGCTTGGGAGTCGAGGCCCAGTACTTC	CASSLGVEAQYF
NA	TRBV12-3/TRBV12-4	TRBJ1-1	NA	TGTGCCAGCAGTTTTAGGGGAGGTGAAGCTTTCTTT	CASSFRGGEAFF
TRBD1	TRBV27	TRBJ1-1	NA	TGTGCCAGCAGCTTCCAGGGGGCGAACACTGAAGCTTTCTTT	CASSFQGANTEAFF
TRBD2	TRBV6-5	TRBJ2-3	NA	TGTGCCAGCAGTTTATCGGGACTAAAAGATACGCAGTATTTT	CASSLSGLKDTQYF